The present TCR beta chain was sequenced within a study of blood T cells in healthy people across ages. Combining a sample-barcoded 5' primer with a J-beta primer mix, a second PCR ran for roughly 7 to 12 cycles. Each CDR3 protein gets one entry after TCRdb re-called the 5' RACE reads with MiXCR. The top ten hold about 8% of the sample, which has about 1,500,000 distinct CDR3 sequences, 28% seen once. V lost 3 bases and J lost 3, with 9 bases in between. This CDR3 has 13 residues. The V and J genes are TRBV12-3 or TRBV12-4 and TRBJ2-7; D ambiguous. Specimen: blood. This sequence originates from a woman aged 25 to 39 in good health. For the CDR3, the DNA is TGTGCCAGCAGTTTTGGCAGGCGCTACGAGCAGTACTTC. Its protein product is CASSFGRRYEQYF.